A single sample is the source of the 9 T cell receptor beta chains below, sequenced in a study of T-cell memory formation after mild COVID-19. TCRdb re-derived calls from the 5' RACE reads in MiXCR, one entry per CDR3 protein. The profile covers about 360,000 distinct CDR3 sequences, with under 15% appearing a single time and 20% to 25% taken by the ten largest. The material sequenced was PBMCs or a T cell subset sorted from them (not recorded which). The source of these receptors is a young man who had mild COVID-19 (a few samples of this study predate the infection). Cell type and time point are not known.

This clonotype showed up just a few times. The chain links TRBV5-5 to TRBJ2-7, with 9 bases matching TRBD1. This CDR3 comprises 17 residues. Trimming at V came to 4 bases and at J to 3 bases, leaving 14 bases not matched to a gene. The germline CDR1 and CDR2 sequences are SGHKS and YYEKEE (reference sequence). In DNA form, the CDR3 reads TGTGCCAGCAGCGTTCCTGCAAGCCGGGGACAGGGCTACGAGCAGTACTTC. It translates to CASSVPASRGQGYEQYF. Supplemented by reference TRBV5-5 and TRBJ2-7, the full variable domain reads DAGVTQSPTHLIKTRGQQVTLRCSPISGHKSVSWYQQVLGQGPQFIFQYYEKEERGRGNFPDRFSARQFPNYSSELNVNALLLGDSALYLCASSVPASRGQGYEQYFGPGTRLTVT.

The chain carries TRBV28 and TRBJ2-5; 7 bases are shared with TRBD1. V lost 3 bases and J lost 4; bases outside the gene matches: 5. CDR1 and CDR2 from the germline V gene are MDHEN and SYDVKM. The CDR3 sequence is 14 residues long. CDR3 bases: TGTGCCAGCAGTTTGTCGGGACAGACAGAGACCCAGTACTTC. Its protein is CASSLSGQTETQYF.

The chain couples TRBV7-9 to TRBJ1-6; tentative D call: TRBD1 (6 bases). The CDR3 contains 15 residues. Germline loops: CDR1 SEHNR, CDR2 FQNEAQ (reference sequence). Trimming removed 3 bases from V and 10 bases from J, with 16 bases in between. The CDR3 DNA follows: TGTGCCAGCAGCTTTCCGTTACAGGGAAGATCACCCCTCCACTTT. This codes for CASSFPLQGRSPLHF.

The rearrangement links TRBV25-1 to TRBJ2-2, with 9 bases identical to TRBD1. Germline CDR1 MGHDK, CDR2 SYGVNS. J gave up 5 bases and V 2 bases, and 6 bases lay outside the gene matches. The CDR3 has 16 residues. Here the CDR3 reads CASSEMGTGRTGELFF. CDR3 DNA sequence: TGTGCCAGCAGTGAAATGGGGACAGGGCGGACCGGGGAGCTGTTTTTT. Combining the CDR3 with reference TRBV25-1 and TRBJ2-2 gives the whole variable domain EADIYQTPRYLVIGTGKKITLECSQTMGHDKMYWYQQDPGMELHLIHYSYGVNSTEKGDLSSESTVSRIRTEHFPLTLESARPSHTSQYLCASSEMGTGRTGELFFGEGSRLTVL.

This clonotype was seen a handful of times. The DNA for the CDR3 is TGTGCCAGCAGCAAAAGCGGGGCCGCAGATACGCAGTATTTT. Protein: CASSKSGAADTQYF. The chain carries TRBV14 and TRBJ2-3, with 7 bases identical to TRBD2. The CDR3 is 14 amino acids. The trim removed 5 bases at V and 4 bases at J, leaving 6 bases unmatched. Germline V lookup: CDR1 SGHDN, CDR2 FVKESK.

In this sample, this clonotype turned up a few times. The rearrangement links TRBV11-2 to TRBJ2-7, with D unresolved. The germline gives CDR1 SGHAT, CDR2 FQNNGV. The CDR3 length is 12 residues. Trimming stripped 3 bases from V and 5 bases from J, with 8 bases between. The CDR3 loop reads CASSLYSNEQYV. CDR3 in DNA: TGTGCCAGCAGCTTGTACAGCAACGAGCAGTACGTC.

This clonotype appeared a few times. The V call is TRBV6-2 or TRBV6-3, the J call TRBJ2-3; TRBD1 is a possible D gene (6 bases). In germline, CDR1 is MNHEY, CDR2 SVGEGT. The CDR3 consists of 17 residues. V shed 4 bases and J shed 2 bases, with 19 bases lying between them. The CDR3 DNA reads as TGTGCCAGCAGTTCCACAGGGTATGGACCGTTCACAGATACGCAGTATTTT. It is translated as CASSSTGYGPFTDTQYF.

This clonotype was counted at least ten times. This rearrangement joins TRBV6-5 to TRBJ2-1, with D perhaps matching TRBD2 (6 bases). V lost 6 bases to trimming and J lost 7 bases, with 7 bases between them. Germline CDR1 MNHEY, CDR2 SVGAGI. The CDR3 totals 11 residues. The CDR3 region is CASRAGNEQFF. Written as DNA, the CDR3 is TGTGCCAGCAGGGCGGGGAATGAGCAGTTCTTC.

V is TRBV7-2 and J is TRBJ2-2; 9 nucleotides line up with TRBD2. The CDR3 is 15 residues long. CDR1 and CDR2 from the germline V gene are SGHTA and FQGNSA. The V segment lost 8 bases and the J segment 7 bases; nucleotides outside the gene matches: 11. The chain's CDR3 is CASSGTSSWGGELFF. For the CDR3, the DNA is TGTGCCAGCTCGGGGACTAGCTCTTGGGGCGGGGAGCTGTTTTTT. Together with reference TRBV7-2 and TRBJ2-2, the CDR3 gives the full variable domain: GAGVSQSPSNKVTEKGKDVELRCDPISGHTALYWYRQSLGQGLEFLIYFQGNSAPDKSGLPSDRFSAERTGGSVSTLTIQRTQQEDSAVYLCASSGTSSWGGELFFGEGSRLTVL.